This note documents a single T cell receptor beta chain sequence. Its antigen is unknown. Between the trimmed V and J ends, which lost 7 bases and 7 bases, there was a span of 13 bases. This CDR3 comprises 13 residues. CDR1 MNHNY and CDR2 SVGAGI come from the germline V gene (reference sequence). This record belongs to a study of cytomegalovirus exposure and HLA in healthy donors. Study-level findings and limits: Rare sequences made up most TCRs, while some public TCRs were found in many donors.

Clones were read by immunoSEQ multiplex PCR, and TCRdb kept only the in-frame ones, dropping some. This sample has about 200,000 clones; over 75% occur once, and the top ten carry roughly 2%. Sequenced material: PBMCs. The clonotype originates from a woman younger than 35 in good health and CMV-seropositive. The V call is TRBV6-6, the J call TRBJ1-4, with a tentative D call TRBD1 (5 bases). CDR3 sequence reads: CASMGGQGEKLFF. In nucleotides, the CDR3 is TGTGCCAGCATGGGAGGGCAGGGTGAAAAACTGTTTTTT.